A single sample is the source of the 4 T cell receptor beta chains below, sequenced in a study of cytomegalovirus exposure and HLA in healthy donors. Researchers ran the PCR with 60 Vbeta and 13 Jbeta primers. Here immunoSEQ multiplex PCR was the method, and the copy in TCRdb shows in-frame clones only, minus some. The sample includes 150,000 to 200,000 clones, roughly 85% of them seen just once. Specimen: PBMCs. The source is a woman aged 50 to 60 in good health and CMV-seropositive.

Turning to this clone: Mismatch with germline at one junction end may stem from a read error. The chain links TRBV29-1 to TRBJ1-2; 10 nucleotides agree with TRBD1. The CDR3 consists of 11 residues. Germline V lookup: CDR1 SQVTM, CDR2 ANQGSEA. The CDR3 coding sequence is TGCAGCGTTGCAGGACAGGGGGATTCCGCCTTC. Translation: CSVAGQGDSAF.

V and J are TRBV30 and TRBJ1-2; 12 positions agree with TRBD1. Germline loops: CDR1 GTSNPN, CDR2 SVGIG (reference sequence). The CDR3 totals 16 residues. V shed 7 bases and J 2 bases; nucleotides not matched to a gene: 11. CDR3 in DNA: TGTGCCTTAAACCGGGACAGGGGGCGTAAGAACTATGGCTACACCTTC. The encoded protein is CALNRDRGRKNYGYTF.

The CDR3 nucleotides are TGTGCCAGTGGCGACCCCGGACTGAGATATGGCTACACCTTC. Translating gives CASGDPGLRYGYTF. The chain combines TRBV19 with TRBJ1-2; D remains unclear. The CDR3 spans 14 residues. Germline V lookup: CDR1 LNHDA, CDR2 SQIVND (reference sequence). Trimming shortened V by 8 bases and J by 5 bases, and 18 bases separated the two germline ends.

V gene TRBV7-9 combines with J gene TRBJ2-3; 8 positions match TRBD2. V trimming: 5 bases; J trimming: 2 bases; junction bases outside the gene matches: 6. The CDR3 consists of 15 residues. CDR1 is SEHNR and CDR2 is FQNEAQ in the germline V gene (reference sequence). The CDR3 spells CASSLASGHTDTQYF. The CDR3 region has the DNA TGTGCCAGCAGCCTGGCTAGCGGGCACACAGATACGCAGTATTTT.